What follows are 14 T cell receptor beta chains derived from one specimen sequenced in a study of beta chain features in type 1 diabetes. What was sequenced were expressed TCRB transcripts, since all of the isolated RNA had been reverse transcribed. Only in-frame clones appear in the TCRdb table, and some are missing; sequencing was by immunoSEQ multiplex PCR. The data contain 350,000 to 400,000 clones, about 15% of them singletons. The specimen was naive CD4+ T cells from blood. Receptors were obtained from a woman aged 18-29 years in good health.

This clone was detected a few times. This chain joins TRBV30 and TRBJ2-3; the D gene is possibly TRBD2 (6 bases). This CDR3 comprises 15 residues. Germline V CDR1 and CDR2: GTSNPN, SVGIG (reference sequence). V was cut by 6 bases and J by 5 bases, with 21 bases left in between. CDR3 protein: CACTPLRDGEDTQYF. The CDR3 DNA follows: TGTGCCTGTACCCCCTTGCGGGATGGGGAAGATACGCAGTATTTT.

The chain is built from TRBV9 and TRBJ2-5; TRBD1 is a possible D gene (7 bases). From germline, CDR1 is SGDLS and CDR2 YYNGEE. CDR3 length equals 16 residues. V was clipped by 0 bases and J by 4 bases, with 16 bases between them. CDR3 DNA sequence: TGTGCCAGCAGCGTAGCCCCATCAGGGGGAGGAGAGACCCAGTACTTC. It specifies CASSVAPSGGGETQYF.

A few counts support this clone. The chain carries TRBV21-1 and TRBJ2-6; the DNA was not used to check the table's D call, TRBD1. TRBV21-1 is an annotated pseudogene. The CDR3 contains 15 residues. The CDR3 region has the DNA TGTGCCAGCAGCAAACCCAGCTCTGGGGCCAACGTCCTGACTTTC. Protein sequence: CASSKPSSGANVLTF.

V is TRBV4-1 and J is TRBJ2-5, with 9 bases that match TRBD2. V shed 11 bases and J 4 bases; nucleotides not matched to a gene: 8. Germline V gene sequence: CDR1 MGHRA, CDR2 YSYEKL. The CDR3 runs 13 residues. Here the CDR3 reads CASRLAGTETQYF. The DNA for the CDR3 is TGCGCCTCCCGGCTAGCGGGAACAGAGACCCAGTACTTC.

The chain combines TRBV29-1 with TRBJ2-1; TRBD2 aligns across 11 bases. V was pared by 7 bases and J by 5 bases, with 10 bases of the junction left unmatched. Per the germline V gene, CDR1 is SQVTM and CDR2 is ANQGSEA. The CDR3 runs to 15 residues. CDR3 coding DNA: TGCAGCGCTAGTATCGGGACTAGCGGCAACAATGAGCAGTTCTTC. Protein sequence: CSASIGTSGNNEQFF.

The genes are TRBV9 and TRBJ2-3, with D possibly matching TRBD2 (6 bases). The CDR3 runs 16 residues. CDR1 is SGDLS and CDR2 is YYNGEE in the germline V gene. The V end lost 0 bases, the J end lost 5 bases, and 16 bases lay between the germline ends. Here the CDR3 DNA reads TGTGCCAGCAGCGTAGCTAGCGTTTCAAGGGTAGATACGCAGTATTTT. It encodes CASSVASVSRVDTQYF. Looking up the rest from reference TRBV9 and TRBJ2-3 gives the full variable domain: DSGVTQTPKHLITATGQRVTLRCSPRSGDLSVYWYQQSLDQGLQFLIQYYNGEERAKGNILERFSAQQFPDLHSELNLSSLELGDSALYFCASSVASVSRVDTQYFGPGTRLTVL.

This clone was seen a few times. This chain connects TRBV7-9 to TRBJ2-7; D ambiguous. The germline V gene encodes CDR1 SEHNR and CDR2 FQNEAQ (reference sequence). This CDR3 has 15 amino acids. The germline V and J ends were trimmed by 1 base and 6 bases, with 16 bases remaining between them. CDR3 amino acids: CASSLGPTPGLEQYF. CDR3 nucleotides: TGTGCCAGCAGCTTAGGGCCCACCCCTGGCCTCGAGCAGTACTTC.

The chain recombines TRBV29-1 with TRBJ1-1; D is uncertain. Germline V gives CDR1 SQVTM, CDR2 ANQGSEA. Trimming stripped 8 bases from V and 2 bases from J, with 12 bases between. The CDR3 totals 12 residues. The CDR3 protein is CSITPTNTEAFF. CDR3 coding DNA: TGCAGCATTACACCCACAAACACTGAAGCTTTCTTT. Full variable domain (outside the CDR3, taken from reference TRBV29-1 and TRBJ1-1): SAVISQKPSRDICQRGTSLTIQCQVDSQVTMMFWYRQQPGQSLTLIATANQGSEATYESGFVIDKFPISRPNLTFSTLTVSNMSPEDSSIYLCSITPTNTEAFFGQGTRLTVV.

The CDR3 DNA reads as TGTGCCAGTACTCAAGGGGGCAACGGGGAGCTGTTTTTT. It yields the protein CASTQGGNGELFF. The rearrangement links TRBV19 to TRBJ2-2, with 7 bases fitting TRBD1. Unmatched junction bases numbered 6, after V lost 7 bases and J lost 7 bases. Germline CDR1 reads LNHDA; CDR2 reads SQIVND (reference sequence). This CDR3 contains 13 residues.

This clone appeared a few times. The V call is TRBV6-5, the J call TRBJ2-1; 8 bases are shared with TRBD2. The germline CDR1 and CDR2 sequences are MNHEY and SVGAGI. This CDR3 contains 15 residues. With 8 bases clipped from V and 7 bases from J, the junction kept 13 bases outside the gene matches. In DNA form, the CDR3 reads TGTGCCAGCGAAGTCAGGGGCAGCGGGAGTAATGAGCAGTTCTTC. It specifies CASEVRGSGSNEQFF.

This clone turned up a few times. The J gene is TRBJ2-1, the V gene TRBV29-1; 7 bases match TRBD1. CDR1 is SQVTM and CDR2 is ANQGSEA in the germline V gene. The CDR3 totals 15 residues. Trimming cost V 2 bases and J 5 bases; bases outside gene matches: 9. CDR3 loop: CSVELRGRENNEQFF. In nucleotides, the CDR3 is TGCAGCGTTGAATTGAGGGGGCGAGAGAACAATGAGCAGTTCTTC.

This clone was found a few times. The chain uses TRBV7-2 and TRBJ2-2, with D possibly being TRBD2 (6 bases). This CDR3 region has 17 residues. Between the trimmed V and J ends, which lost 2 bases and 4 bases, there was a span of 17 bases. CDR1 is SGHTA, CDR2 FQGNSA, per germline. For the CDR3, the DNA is TGTGCCAGCAGCTTATTTCCGGGAGTGATTCCCACCGGGGAGCTGTTTTTT. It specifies CASSLFPGVIPTGELFF.

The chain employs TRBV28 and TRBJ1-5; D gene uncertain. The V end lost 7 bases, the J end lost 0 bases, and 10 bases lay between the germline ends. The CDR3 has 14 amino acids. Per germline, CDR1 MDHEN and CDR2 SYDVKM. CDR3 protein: CASTLDNSNQPQHF. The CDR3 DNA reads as TGTGCCAGCACCTTAGACAATAGCAATCAGCCCCAGCATTTT.

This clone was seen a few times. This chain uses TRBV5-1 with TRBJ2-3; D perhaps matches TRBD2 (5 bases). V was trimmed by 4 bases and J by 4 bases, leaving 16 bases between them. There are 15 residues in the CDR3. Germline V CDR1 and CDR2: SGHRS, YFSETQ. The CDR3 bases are TGCGCCAGCAGCACCCGGGATTCTGAATCAGATACGCAGTATTTT. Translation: CASSTRDSESDTQYF.